A selection of T cell receptor beta chains follows, all from one sample in a study of cytomegalovirus exposure and HLA in healthy donors. The method was immunoSEQ multiplex PCR; TCRdb's version includes in-frame clones alone and lacks a portion of them. Of about 180,000 clones in the sample, about 77% were seen once. Sequencing input: PBMCs. The receptors come from a man in his sixties in good health and CMV-seronegative. The CDR3 runs from the conserved cysteine through the conserved F or W. A D gene is named only where the DNA matches it firmly. Size tells how often a clone was seen (once, few, many) or the class of an expanded clone, and some rows leave it out.

TRBJ1-5 | TRBV6-5 | NA | NA | TGTGCCAGCAGTTACTCCAGGGTAGCGGGATATCAGCCCCAGCATTTT | CASSYSRVAGYQPQHF
TRBJ2-7 | TRBV27 | NA | NA | TGTGCCAGCAGTACTAATGGCAACAGGGCTTCGTACTTC | CASSTNGNRASYF
TRBJ2-7 | TRBV5-4 | TRBD2 | once | TGTGCCAGCAGCCCCGACAGCGGCGGGAGCTCCTACGAGCAGTACTTC | CASSPDSGGSSYEQYF
TRBJ2-2 | TRBV28 | NA | few | TGTGCCAGCAGTTTAGGGGGGTACACCGGGGAGCTGTTTTTT | CASSLGGYTGELFF
TRBJ2-2 | TRBV11-2 | NA | few | TGTGCCAGCAGCCAACAAGGGGGTAACACCGGGGAGCTGTTTTTT | CASSQQGGNTGELFF
TRBJ2-5 | TRBV18 | TRBD1 | NA | TGTGCCAGCTCACCACCGGGGACAGGGAGCAAGACCCAGTACTTC | CASSPPGTGSKTQYF
TRBJ2-3 | TRBV12-2 | NA | few | TGTGCAAGTCGCTCGGCACCCCGGACTAGCGGGAGACCCCCAGATACGCAGTATTTT | CASRSAPRTSGRPPDTQYF
TRBJ1-3 | TRBV5-6 | TRBD1 | NA | TGTGCCAGCAGCCTGGACAGGGGTAGAAACACCATATATTTT | CASSLDRGRNTIYF
TRBJ1-2 | TRBV5-1 | TRBD1 | NA | TGCGCCAGCAGCGCCGGGACAGGGGGCTGGGGGTACACCTTC | CASSAGTGGWGYTF
TRBJ2-7 | TRBV5-1 | NA | NA | TGCGCCAGCAGCTTGGGGACAACTACCCTCTACGAGCAGTACTTC | CASSLGTTTLYEQYF
TRBJ2-5 | TRBV6-6 | TRBD1 | NA | TGTGCCAGCAGTTACGTCCCAGGGGGAGAGACCCAGTACTTC | CASSYVPGGETQYF
TRBJ2-4 | TRBV21-1 | NA | NA | TGTGCCAGCAGCAAAATACCCCCCGGAGGGCATCTGGGGGACAAAAACATTCAGTACTTC | CASSKIPPGGHLGDKNIQYF
TRBJ1-4 | TRBV6-6 | NA | NA | TGTGCCAGCAGCCCCACAGGGATGGGAGAAAAACTGTTTTTT | CASSPTGMGEKLFF
TRBJ1-3 | TRBV18 | NA | NA | TGTGCCAGCTCACCAGGAGGTGACAACACCATATATTTT | CASSPGGDNTIYF
TRBJ2-5 | TRBV5-1 | NA | once | TGCGCCAGCAGCTCCCAAGGTGGGCGGGCTCAAGAGACCCAGTACTTC | CASSSQGGRAQETQYF
TRBJ2-2 | TRBV19 | NA | NA | TGTGCCAGTAGTAGAAGAGAGGCCGGGGAGCTGTTTTTT | CASSRREAGELFF
TRBJ1-1 | TRBV5-8 | NA | NA | TGTGCCAGCAGCTTCCAGGGGAAAGCTTTCTTT | CASSFQGKAFF
TRBJ2-7 | TRBV9 | TRBD1 | NA | TGTGCCAGCAGCGTAGCCGTCGGGACAGGGATTCAGGACGAGCAGTACTTC | CASSVAVGTGIQDEQYF
TRBJ1-2 | TRBV29-1 | NA | NA | TGCAGCGCCCTGGGGAGGGACGGCTACACCTTC | CSALGRDGYTF
TRBJ2-5 | TRBV12-5 | TRBD1 | NA | TGTGCTAGTGCGACAGGGGCCAGCCGGGAGACCCAGTACTTC | CASATGASRETQYF
TRBJ2-7 | TRBV7-2 | TRBD2 | NA | TGTGCCAGCAGCTTAGGGCTAGCGGATTGGCAGTACTTC | CASSLGLADWQYF
TRBJ1-1 | TRBV9 | NA | NA | TGTGCCAGCAGCTCCCGTGGGGGAGGGAACACTGAAGCTTTCTTT | CASSSRGGGNTEAFF
TRBJ1-2 | TRBV6-5 | NA | NA | TGTGCCAGCAGTTACTCGGAGGGGAGTGGCTACACCTTC | CASSYSEGSGYTF
TRBJ2-1 | TRBV11-2 | TRBD2 | NA | TGTGCCAGCAGCCCTAGCGGGGGGCATGAGCAGTTCTTC | CASSPSGGHEQFF
TRBJ2-7 | TRBV18 | NA | NA | TGTGCCAGCTCACCACCTGTGGGGGCCGGGGCCGAGCAGTACTTC | CASSPPVGAGAEQYF
TRBJ1-1 | TRBV6-1 | NA | once | TGTGCCAGCAGTGAATATGCTACGCGGCAAGCTTTCTTT | CASSEYATRQAFF
TRBJ2-2 | TRBV4-3 | NA | NA | TGCGCCAGCAGCCCAGGGTCGGGGGTAGGGACCGGGGAGCTGTTTTTT | CASSPGSGVGTGELFF
TRBJ2-7 | TRBV21-1 | NA | few | TGTGCCAGCAGCACAGGTCGTGGCGAGCAGTACTTC | CASSTGRGEQYF
TRBJ2-7 | TRBV27 | NA | NA | TGTGCCAGCAACCGGGGACAAGGCTACGAGCAGTACTTC | CASNRGQGYEQYF
TRBJ1-4 | TRBV4-3 | TRBD1 | NA | TGCGCCAGCAGCCAGCGCCGGGACAGATTATCGGGTGAAAAACTGTTTTTT | CASSQRRDRLSGEKLFF
TRBJ2-7 | TRBV7-9 | NA | NA | TGTGCCAGCAGCTTGGGGAGCTACGAGCAGTACTTC | CASSLGSYEQYF
TRBJ1-1 | TRBV6-1 | NA | NA | TGTGCCAGCAACGCGCTAGAAGCTTTCTTT | CASNALEAFF
TRBJ2-7 | TRBV5-5 | TRBD2 | NA | TGTGCCAGCAGCTTGGCAGCCGGGGGGGACGAGCAGTACTTC | CASSLAAGGDEQYF
TRBJ1-1 | TRBV13 | NA | few | TGTGCCAGCAGCTTAGATACGACTGGCGGGGGGATGAACACTGAAGCTTTCTTT | CASSLDTTGGGMNTEAFF
TRBJ2-2 | TRBV29-1 | TRBD1 | NA | TGCAGCGTCCGCGGACAGGCGAACACCGGGGAGCTGTTTTTT | CSVRGQANTGELFF
TRBJ2-2 | TRBV4-3 | NA | NA | TGCGCCAGCAGCCCGCGGGTTCCGGGGACGAACACCGGGGAGCTGTTTTTT | CASSPRVPGTNTGELFF
TRBJ1-3 | TRBV28 | TRBD1 | NA | TGTGCCAGCAGTTTCGAACCGGGACAGCGAAACACCATATATTTT | CASSFEPGQRNTIYF
TRBJ2-7 | TRBV29-1 | NA | NA | TGCAGCGTTGAGGCTGTTGACTACGAGCAGTACTTC | CSVEAVDYEQYF
TRBJ2-5 | TRBV6-5 | TRBD1 | NA | TGTGCCAGCACCCGGAGACAGGGCGAGGAGACCCAGTACTTC | CASTRRQGEETQYF
TRBJ2-1 | TRBV30 | NA | NA | TGTGCCTGGAGTTCGGGGGACTTGGGGGAGCAGTTCTTC | CAWSSGDLGEQFF
TRBJ1-1 | TRBV25-1 | TRBD1 | NA | TGTGCCAGCAGTGAAATGAAGACAGGGGTGAACACTGAAGCTTTCTTT | CASSEMKTGVNTEAFF
TRBJ1-2 | TRBV29-1 | NA | NA | TGCAGCGTTATCCGAGATTTTAACTATGGCTACACCTTC | CSVIRDFNYGYTF
TRBJ1-2 | TRBV6-1 | NA | few | TGTGCCAGCAGTGCTAGTGGCTACACCTTC | CASSASGYTF
TRBJ1-6 | TRBV27 | NA | NA | TGTGCCAGCAGTGTGCACAGGGTAATTCGACCCCTCCACTTT | CASSVHRVIRPLHF
TRBJ1-1 | TRBV7-9 | NA | NA | TGTGCCAGCATCGATACGGGGGACACTGAAGCTTTCTTT | CASIDTGDTEAFF
TRBJ2-6 | TRBV14 | NA | NA | TGTGCCAGCAGCCAAGTTTTACCAGTTTTCTCTGGGGCCAACGTCCTGACTTTC | CASSQVLPVFSGANVLTF
TRBJ2-7 | TRBV4-3 | TRBD2 | once | TGCGCCAGCAGCCAAAGCCTAGCGGGTTACGAGCAGTACTTC | CASSQSLAGYEQYF